Presented here are 14 T cell receptor beta chains from one specimen sequenced in a study of blood T cell repertoires in COVID-19 (TCRdb year 2020). The library was generated by the immunoSEQ multiplex PCR assay. Not all clones reach the TCRdb copy of this immuneACCESS table, which keeps in-frame sequences only. Checked studies attribute under half of the gap to unresolved V genes and leave the rest unexplained. Here the sample has some 50,000 clones; 65% to 85% occur a single time. Roughly 6% of the sample is held by the ten biggest clonotypes. Sequenced input: peripheral blood. The receptors shown here come from a woman older than 75 with acute or convalescent COVID-19.

This clone occurred a few times. V and J are TRBV4-1 and TRBJ1-3, with D perhaps matching TRBD1 (5 bases). Trimming cost V 3 bases and J 0 bases, with 9 bases left between them. Germline CDR1 is MGHRA and CDR2 is YSYEKL. The CDR3 length is 15 residues. CDR3: CASSQIQDSGNTIYF. CDR3 in DNA: TGCGCCAGCAGCCAGATACAGGACTCTGGAAACACCATATATTTT.

The CDR3 DNA sequence: TGTGCCTGGAGTGTAGGGGGGGGCTCCTACGAGCAGTACTTC. Its protein is CAWSVGGGSYEQYF. The chain uses TRBV30 and TRBJ2-7; D is possibly TRBD2 (7 bases). Germline lookup yields CDR1 GTSNPN and CDR2 SVGIG (reference sequence). The CDR3 covers 14 residues. V gave up 0 bases and J gave up 0 bases, with 9 bases separating them.

This sequence joins TRBV7-9 and TRBJ1-1, with D unclear. CDR3 length: 14 amino acids. V shed 1 base and J shed 7 bases, with 13 bases lying between them. Germline CDR1 and CDR2: SEHNR and FQNEAQ (reference sequence). CDR3 nucleotide sequence: TGTGCCAGCAGCTTAGGACGGTCCCAGGATGAAGCTTTCTTT. Translation gives CASSLGRSQDEAFF.

The rearrangement joins TRBV9 to TRBJ1-1, with 7 bases that match TRBD1. The CDR3 totals 16 residues. V trimming: 2 bases; J trimming: 0 bases; junction bases outside the gene matches: 7. The germline V gene encodes CDR1 SGDLS and CDR2 YYNGEE. The CDR3 region is CASSVGQGGMNTEAFF. DNA for the CDR3: TGTGCCAGCAGCGTTGGCCAGGGGGGAATGAACACTGAAGCTTTCTTT.

The chain recombines TRBV7-2 with TRBJ1-2, with TRBD1 as a possible D gene (5 bases). Per the germline V gene, CDR1 is SGHTA and CDR2 is FQGNSA. The CDR3 contains 17 residues. Trimming stripped 4 bases from V and 3 bases from J, with 21 bases between. Here the CDR3 DNA reads TGTGCCAGCAGCTATCCCTTTGGGGGGACCCTGGACTATGGCTACACCTTC. This encodes CASSYPFGGTLDYGYTF. The variable domain in full, with the rest retrieved from reference TRBV7-2 and TRBJ1-2, is GAGVSQSPSNKVTEKGKDVELRCDPISGHTALYWYRQSLGQGLEFLIYFQGNSAPDKSGLPSDRFSAERTGGSVSTLTIQRTQQEDSAVYLCASSYPFGGTLDYGYTFGSGTRLTVV.

V usage is TRBV5-1 and J usage is TRBJ1-1; 7 nucleotides agree with TRBD1. CDR3 size: 13 residues. CDR1 is SGHRS and CDR2 is YFSETQ in the germline V gene. The CDR3 DNA reads TGCGTCTCCAGGGGGACGGTGAACACTGAAGCTTTCTTT. Translation: CVSRGTVNTEAFF.

The V call is TRBV9, the J call TRBJ1-5, with D possibly matching TRBD1 (5 bases). This CDR3 comprises 13 residues. The V gene's germline CDR1 is SGDLS and CDR2 YYNGEE. Trimming shortened V by 3 bases and J by 6 bases, and 10 bases separated the two germline ends. CDR3: CASSGGVGQPQHF. DNA for the CDR3: TGTGCCAGCAGCGGGGGGGTAGGTCAGCCCCAGCATTTT.

The V call is TRBV6-2 or TRBV6-3, the J call TRBJ2-5; D not resolved. The CDR3 loop spans 11 amino acids. V was pared by 5 bases and J by 1 base, with 2 bases between. Germline loops: CDR1 MNHEY, CDR2 SVGEGT. The CDR3 DNA follows: TGTGCCAGCAGTCGCCAAGAGACCCAGTACTTC. Translation gives CASSRQETQYF.

The chain combines TRBV3-1 (or the pseudogene TRBV3-2) with TRBJ1-2, with TRBD1 matching 7 bases. V gave up 4 bases and J gave up 6 bases; unmatched junction bases: 8. This CDR3 spans 14 amino acids. CDR1 and CDR2 (germline): LGHDT, YNNKEL (reference sequence). In DNA form, the CDR3 reads TGTGCCAGCAGCCCGACACAGGGGAATCATGGCTACACCTTC. Amino acids: CASSPTQGNHGYTF.

The gene calls are TRBV5-1 and TRBJ1-4; 10 bases are shared with TRBD1. Trimming cost V 0 bases and J 7 bases; bases outside gene matches: 3. Germline-derived CDR1 and CDR2 are SGHRS and YFSETQ. The CDR3 totals 15 residues. The CDR3 sequence: CASSLGQGATEKLFF. The CDR3 bases are TGCGCCAGCAGCTTGGGACAGGGGGCCACTGAAAAACTGTTTTTT.

The gene calls are TRBV19 and TRBJ2-1, with 8 bases fitting TRBD2. Germline V gene data show CDR1 as LNHDA and CDR2 as SQIVND (reference sequence). J gave up 9 bases and V 0 bases, and 10 bases lay outside the gene matches. The CDR3 has 16 residues. This CDR3 reads CASSIDRSGGRGEQFF. DNA for the CDR3: TGTGCCAGTAGTATAGATCGGAGCGGGGGCAGGGGTGAGCAGTTCTTC.

The genes are TRBV7-9 and TRBJ2-5; D gene ambiguous. The germline gives CDR1 SEHNR, CDR2 FQNEAQ (reference sequence). Trimming shortened V by 1 base and J by 2 bases, and 5 bases separated the two germline ends. CDR3 length equals 13 residues. As DNA, the CDR3 is TGTGCCAGCAGCTTAGGGGCTCAAGAGACCCAGTACTTC. Its translation is CASSLGAQETQYF.

The chain has TRBV7-3 and TRBJ1-1; D unresolved. V lost 0 bases and J 2 bases, leaving 25 bases between the germline ends. Per the germline V gene, CDR1 is SGHTA and CDR2 is FQGTGA. The CDR3 extends over 20 amino acids. CDR3 residues: CASSLTSWPVQGVPNTEAFF. CDR3 DNA: TGTGCCAGCAGCTTAACGAGTTGGCCCGTACAAGGAGTCCCAAACACTGAAGCTTTCTTT.

The chain joins TRBV10-2 to TRBJ2-2; TRBD2 agrees at 9 bases. The CDR3 is made up of 17 amino acids. V lost 2 bases and J lost 7; bases outside the gene matches: 11. The germline gives CDR1 WSHSY, CDR2 SAAADI. Written as DNA, the CDR3 is TGCGCCAGCAGTGAGCCCCCGGGACTAGCTCTGGACGGGGAGCTGTTTTTT. Translating it yields CASSEPPGLALDGELFF.